These 13 T cell receptor beta chains originate from one sample sequenced in a study of T cell responses to AZD1222 COVID-19 vaccine. Generated by immunoSEQ multiplex PCR, the TCRdb table keeps only in-frame clones and is missing some. The sample holds about 160,000 clones, 90% seen once. The specimen comprised peripheral blood, sampled on day 0 of AZD1222 vaccination. The origin of the receptors is an adult in good health.

The J gene is TRBJ2-3, the V gene TRBV19; no firm D call. This CDR3 spans 13 amino acids. In germline, CDR1 is LNHDA, CDR2 SQIVND (reference sequence). The V gene lost 3 bases and the J gene lost 4 bases, with 8 bases spanning the gap. The CDR3 nucleotides are TGTGCCAGTAGTATTCAATCGCCAGATACGCAGTATTTT. Its translation: CASSIQSPDTQYF. The full variable domain, with the rest looked up from reference TRBV19 and TRBJ2-3, is DGGITQSPKYLFRKEGQNVTLSCEQNLNHDAMYWYRQDPGQGLRLIYYSQIVNDFQKGDIAEGYSVSREKKESFPLTVTSAQKNPTAFYLCASSIQSPDTQYFGPGTRLTVL.

In DNA, the CDR3 is TGTGCCAGCAGTTTAAGGGGGCTTATGACTGAAGCTTTCTTT. Protein product: CASSLRGLMTEAFF. This chain joins TRBV27 and TRBJ1-1; 7 bases align to TRBD1. The V gene's germline CDR1 is MNHEY and CDR2 SMNVEV (reference sequence). The CDR3 runs to 14 residues. V lost 2 bases, J lost 5 bases, and 5 bases stayed unmatched.

This chain links TRBV5-5 with TRBJ1-2; D not certain. The CDR3 sequence is 13 residues long. Germline V gene data show CDR1 as SGHKS and CDR2 as YYEKEE (reference sequence). Trimming stripped 4 bases from V and 6 bases from J, with 13 bases between. CDR3 protein: CASSLWSNDGYTF. The CDR3 coding sequence is TGTGCCAGCAGCCTGTGGTCAAACGATGGCTACACCTTC.

Points on this clone: One junction end does not reproduce the germline sequence, and a read error may be involved. V is TRBV7-8 and J is TRBJ1-1; D might be TRBD1 (5 bases). Germline V gene data show CDR1 as SGHVS and CDR2 as FQNEAQ. This CDR3 spans 15 amino acids. The CDR3, as DNA: TGTGCCAGCAGCTTAAGGGCCAGACAGAACCCTGAAGCTTTCTTT. It translates to CASSLRARQNPEAFF.

This clone was counted a few times. CDR3 in amino acids: CASTLAVMNTEAFF. In DNA, the CDR3 is TGTGCCAGCACCCTGGCAGTGATGAACACTGAAGCTTTCTTT. The chain carries TRBV28 and TRBJ1-1; D remains ambiguous. Trimming removed 7 bases from V and 0 bases from J, with 12 bases in between. The CDR3 is made up of 14 amino acids. Germline CDR1 reads MDHEN; CDR2 reads SYDVKM.

The CDR3 protein is CASSSGPAAYGYTF. The CDR3 bases are TGTGCCAGCAGTTCTGGACCGGCTGCTTATGGCTACACCTTC. The rearrangement uses TRBV28 and TRBJ1-2; D is ambiguous. The ends were cut back, 4 bases at V and 5 bases at J, with 14 bases in the middle. The CDR3 loop spans 14 amino acids. Germline CDR1 is MDHEN and CDR2 is SYDVKM.

The chain couples TRBV19 to TRBJ2-5; 9 bases agree with TRBD2. V shed 6 bases and J 1 base; nucleotides not matched to a gene: 15. CDR3 length: 18 residues. The germline V gene encodes CDR1 LNHDA and CDR2 SQIVND (reference sequence). The CDR3 loop is CASSLAASGALFQETQYF. The CDR3 DNA reads as TGTGCCAGTAGCCTAGCCGCTAGCGGGGCGCTTTTCCAAGAGACCCAGTACTTC.

This rearrangement joins TRBV3-1 (or the pseudogene TRBV3-2) to TRBJ1-6, with D perhaps TRBD1 (6 bases). The CDR3 covers 14 residues. Germline V CDR1 and CDR2: LGHDT, YNNKEL (reference sequence). V lost 5 bases and J lost 8, with 13 bases in between. This CDR3 is CASSVASGDSPLHF. The CDR3 DNA sequence: TGTGCCAGCAGCGTCGCCTCAGGGGATTCACCCCTCCACTTT.

The rearrangement uses TRBV28 and TRBJ2-1; D gene uncertain. Trimming cost V 6 bases and J 6 bases, with 9 bases left between them. The CDR3 totals 12 residues. From germline, CDR1 is MDHEN and CDR2 SYDVKM. CDR3 sequence (DNA): TGTGCCAGCAGGGCATTGCCCAATGAGCAGTTCTTC. Translating gives CASRALPNEQFF. The complete variable domain, with remaining parts taken from reference TRBV28 and TRBJ2-1, reads DVKVTQSSRYLVKRTGEKVFLECVQDMDHENMFWYRQDPGLGLRLIYFSYDVKMKEKGDIPEGYSVSREKKERFSLILESASTNQTSMYLCASRALPNEQFFGPGTRLTVL.

This chain connects TRBV6-4 to TRBJ2-1; D gene ambiguous. The length of the CDR3 is 13 residues. Trimming removed 6 bases at V and 6 bases at J, with 12 bases between. Looked up from germline, CDR1 is MRHNA and CDR2 is SNTAGT. CDR3 sequence reads: CASSIGPGNEQFF. The CDR3 bases are TGTGCCAGCAGCATTGGACCGGGCAATGAGCAGTTCTTC.

The chain couples TRBV3-1 (or the pseudogene TRBV3-2) to TRBJ2-3; either TRBD1 or TRBD2 may fit D (6 bases each). The CDR3 consists of 18 residues. Germline CDR1 and CDR2: LGHDT and YNNKEL (reference sequence). The V gene lost 0 bases and the J gene lost 6 bases, with 22 bases spanning the gap. The CDR3 nucleotides are TGTGCCAGCAGCCAAGAGGTATTCCCACGGGGGCCTGGGGATACGCAGTATTTT. Its protein product is CASSQEVFPRGPGDTQYF.

The chain joins TRBV5-5 to TRBJ1-4; 7 bases map to TRBD1. Germline values: CDR1 SGHKS, CDR2 YYEKEE (reference sequence). The CDR3 sequence is 16 residues long. The V and J ends lost 3 bases and 5 bases, in that order; junction bases with no gene match: 10. The CDR3 here is CASSSTLDRVNEKLFF. Written as DNA, the CDR3 is TGTGCCAGCAGCTCAACTCTTGACAGGGTAAATGAAAAACTGTTTTTT.

The V call is TRBV29-1, the J call TRBJ1-2; 8 nucleotides agree with TRBD1. CDR1 is SQVTM and CDR2 is ANQGSEA in the germline V gene. CDR3 length equals 13 residues. V shed 1 base, J shed 3 bases, and the junction held 1 base outside the gene matches. In DNA, the CDR3 is TGCAGCGTTGAAGGGACAGGGTACTATGGCTACACCTTC. The encoded protein is CSVEGTGYYGYTF.